These 13 T cell receptor beta chains share one sample of origin, sequenced in a study of Ad26.COV2.S vaccination and SARS-CoV-2 variants. Repertoires were generated with immunoSEQ multiplex PCR, while TCRdb's copy carries only in-frame clones and drops some. Counted here are about 180,000 clones, roughly 89% occurring once; the ten biggest clones make up around 6.1%. This sample comprised peripheral blood, obtained after recovery from COVID-19. Receptor source: a human donor who had recovered from COVID-19.

The V call is TRBV6-1, the J call TRBJ2-6, with D tentatively TRBD1 (6 bases). V was cut by 4 bases and J by 0 bases, with 10 bases left in between. Germline V gene data show CDR1 as MNHNS and CDR2 as SASEGT. This CDR3 is built from 16 residues. The DNA for the CDR3 is TGTGCCAGCAGTGCGTGGACAGTCTCTGGGGCCAACGTCCTGACTTTC. Translating gives CASSAWTVSGANVLTF.

This chain joins TRBV10-2 and TRBJ2-7; D call uncertain. Germline CDR1 WSHSY, CDR2 SAAADI. V was shortened by 0 bases and J by 3 bases, with 9 bases between the two germline ends. CDR3 length equals 14 residues. The CDR3 reads CASSESRMSYEQYF. For the CDR3, the DNA is TGCGCCAGCAGTGAGTCGAGAATGAGCTACGAGCAGTACTTC.

V and J are TRBV9 and TRBJ1-1, with no clear D. Germline CDR1 and CDR2: SGDLS and YYNGEE. The V gene lost 0 bases and the J gene lost 1 base, with 7 bases spanning the gap. The CDR3 loop spans 14 amino acids. CDR3 nucleotide sequence: TGTGCCAGCAGCGTAGATCACAAGAACACTGAAGCTTTCTTT. It specifies CASSVDHKNTEAFF.

The chain has TRBV19 and TRBJ2-7, with D uncertain. The germline V gene encodes CDR1 LNHDA and CDR2 SQIVND (reference sequence). This CDR3 is 19 amino acids long. Trimming removed 0 bases from V and 2 bases from J, with 23 bases in between. The CDR3 sequence: CASSIDPPNRNRTTYEQYF. The CDR3 nucleotides are TGTGCCAGTAGTATAGATCCACCTAACCGCAACAGAACAACCTACGAGCAGTACTTC.

V is TRBV2 and J is TRBJ2-7; 8 bases are a match to TRBD1. With 6 bases clipped from V and 2 bases from J, the junction kept 6 bases outside the gene matches. Per germline, CDR1 SNHLY and CDR2 FYNNEI. There are 14 residues in the CDR3. The CDR3 protein is CASSPGQATYEQYF. In DNA, the CDR3 is TGTGCCAGCAGCCCGGGACAGGCAACCTACGAGCAGTACTTC.

The rearrangement joins TRBV11-2 to TRBJ2-1; 13 bases align to TRBD2. V dropped 6 bases and J dropped 6; count of bases not matched to a gene: 14. The CDR3 covers 18 residues. The germline gives CDR1 SGHAT, CDR2 FQNNGV. CDR3 DNA sequence: TGTGCCAGCAGTATGGGAAGGGTCGGACTAGCGGGGGTCAATGAGCAGTTCTTC. It encodes CASSMGRVGLAGVNEQFF.

The chain links TRBV19 to TRBJ1-5; TRBD1 might be the D (5 bases). CDR3 length equals 19 residues. Germline lookup yields CDR1 LNHDA and CDR2 SQIVND (reference sequence). V lost 3 bases and J 1 base, leaving 22 bases between the germline ends. DNA of the CDR3: TGTGCCAGTAGTATGGACACGAATCTCCCTTATCGCAGCAATCAGCCCCAGCATTTT. Residues: CASSMDTNLPYRSNQPQHF.

In its sample, this clone was seen a few times. The chain has TRBV7-6 and TRBJ2-1, with TRBD2 matching over 15 bases. Trimming cost V 0 bases and J 13 bases; bases outside gene matches: 4. The CDR3 extends over 15 amino acids. The germline V gene has CDR1 SGHVS and CDR2 FNYEAQ. The CDR3 coding sequence is TGTGCCAGCAGCTTAGCAGGGACTAGCGGGAGGAAACAGTTCTTC. This codes for CASSLAGTSGRKQFF.

This chain joins TRBV2 and TRBJ1-6; D unresolved. With 0 bases removed from V and 7 bases from J, the gap between germline ends came to 7 bases. Germline lookup yields CDR1 SNHLY and CDR2 FYNNEI. This CDR3 has 14 residues. CDR3 residues: CASSEAPGNSPLHF. As DNA, the CDR3 is TGTGCCAGCAGTGAAGCGCCAGGCAATTCACCCCTCCACTTT.

The V call is TRBV4-1, the J call TRBJ2-1; D not resolved. CDR1 is MGHRA and CDR2 is YSYEKL in the germline V gene. The V gene lost 0 bases and the J gene lost 4 bases, with 22 bases spanning the gap. This CDR3 is 19 amino acids long. CDR3 residues: CASSQDAVDGRYRYNEQFF. The CDR3 DNA reads TGCGCCAGCAGCCAAGATGCAGTCGACGGCCGGTACCGATACAATGAGCAGTTCTTC.

This chain connects TRBV30 to TRBJ2-7, with D maybe TRBD2 (5 bases). Trimming stripped 2 bases from V and 4 bases from J, with 12 bases between. The CDR3 runs 13 residues. From germline, CDR1 is GTSNPN and CDR2 SVGIG (reference sequence). The CDR3 nucleotides are TGTGCCTGGAGTCCCCGGGGAATGTACGAGCAGTACTTC. This translates into CAWSPRGMYEQYF.

The V gene is TRBV3-1 (or the pseudogene TRBV3-2), the J gene TRBJ1-5, with D unresolved. The CDR3 length is 13 residues. The ends were cut back, 3 bases at V and 8 bases at J, with 11 bases in the middle. Germline values: CDR1 LGHDT, CDR2 YNNKEL (reference sequence). The CDR3 DNA reads as TGTGCCAGCAGCCAGACGAAACGGGAGCCCCAGCATTTT. Translating it yields CASSQTKREPQHF.

The chain uses TRBV20-1 and TRBJ1-1; 7 nucleotides agree with TRBD1. The CDR3 sequence is 14 residues long. Germline V gene data show CDR1 as DFQATT and CDR2 as SNEGSKA (reference sequence). The trim removed 3 bases at V and 1 base at J, leaving 5 bases unmatched. DNA for the CDR3: TGCAGTGCTAGTAAGGGACAGACGAACACTGAAGCTTTCTTT. It is translated as CSASKGQTNTEAFF.